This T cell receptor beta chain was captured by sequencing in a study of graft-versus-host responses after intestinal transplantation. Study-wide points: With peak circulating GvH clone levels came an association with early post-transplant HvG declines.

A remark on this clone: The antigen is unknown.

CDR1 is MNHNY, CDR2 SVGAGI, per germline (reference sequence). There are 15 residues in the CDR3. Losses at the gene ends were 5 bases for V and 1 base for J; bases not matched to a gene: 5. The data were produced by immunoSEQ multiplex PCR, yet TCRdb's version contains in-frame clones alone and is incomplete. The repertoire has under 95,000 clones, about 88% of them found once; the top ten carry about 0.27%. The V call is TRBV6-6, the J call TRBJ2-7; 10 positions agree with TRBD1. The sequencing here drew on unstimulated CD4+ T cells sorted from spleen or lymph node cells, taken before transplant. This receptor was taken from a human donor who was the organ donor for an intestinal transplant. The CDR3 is CASSDRQGASYEQYF. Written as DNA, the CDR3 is TGTGCCAGCAGTGACAGACAGGGGGCTTCCTACGAGCAGTACTTC.